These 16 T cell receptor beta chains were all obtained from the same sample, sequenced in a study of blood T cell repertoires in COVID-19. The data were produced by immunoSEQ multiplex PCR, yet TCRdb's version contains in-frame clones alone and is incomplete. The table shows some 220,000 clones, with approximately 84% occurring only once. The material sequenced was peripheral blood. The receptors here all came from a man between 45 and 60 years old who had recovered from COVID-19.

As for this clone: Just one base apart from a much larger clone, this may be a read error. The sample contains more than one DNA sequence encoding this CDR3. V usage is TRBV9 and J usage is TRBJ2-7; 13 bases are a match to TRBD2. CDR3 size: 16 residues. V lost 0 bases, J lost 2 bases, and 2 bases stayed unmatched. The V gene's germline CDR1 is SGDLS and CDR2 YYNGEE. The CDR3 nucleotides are TGTGCCAGCAGCGTAGGGGGGACTAGCGGGGCCTACGAGCAGTACTTC. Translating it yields CASSVGGTSGAYEQYF.

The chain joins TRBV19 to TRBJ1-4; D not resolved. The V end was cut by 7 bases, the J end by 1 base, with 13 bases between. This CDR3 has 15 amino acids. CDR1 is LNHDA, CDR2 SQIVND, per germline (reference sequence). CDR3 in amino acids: CASTEGRGTNEKLFF. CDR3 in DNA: TGTGCCAGTACCGAAGGCCGGGGAACTAATGAAAAACTGTTTTTT.

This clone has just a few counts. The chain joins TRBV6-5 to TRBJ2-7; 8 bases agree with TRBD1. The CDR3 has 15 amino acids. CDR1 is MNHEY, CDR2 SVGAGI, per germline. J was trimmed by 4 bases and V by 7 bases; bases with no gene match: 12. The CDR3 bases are TGTGCCAGCACCCTACCGACAGGGGAAAGGTACGAGCAGTACTTC. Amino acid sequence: CASTLPTGERYEQYF.

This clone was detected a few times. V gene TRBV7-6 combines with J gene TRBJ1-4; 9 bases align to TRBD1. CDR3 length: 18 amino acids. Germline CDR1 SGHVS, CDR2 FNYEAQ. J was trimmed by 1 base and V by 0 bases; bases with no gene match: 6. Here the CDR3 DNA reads TGTGCCAGCAGCTTAGCGGTCGGACAGGGGATAACTAATGAAAAACTGTTTTTT. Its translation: CASSLAVGQGITNEKLFF.

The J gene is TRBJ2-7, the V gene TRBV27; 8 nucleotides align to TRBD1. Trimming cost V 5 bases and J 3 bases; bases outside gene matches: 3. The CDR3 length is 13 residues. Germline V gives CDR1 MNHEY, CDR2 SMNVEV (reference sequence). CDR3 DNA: TGTGCCAGCAGTATTACAGGGGGCTACGAGCAGTACTTC. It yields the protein CASSITGGYEQYF.

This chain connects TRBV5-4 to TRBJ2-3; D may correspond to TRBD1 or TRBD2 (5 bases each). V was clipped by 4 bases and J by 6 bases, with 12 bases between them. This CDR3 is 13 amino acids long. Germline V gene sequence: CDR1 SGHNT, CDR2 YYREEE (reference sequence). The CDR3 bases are TGTGCCAGCAGCCTGGGACGACAGGATACGCAGTATTTT. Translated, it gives CASSLGRQDTQYF.

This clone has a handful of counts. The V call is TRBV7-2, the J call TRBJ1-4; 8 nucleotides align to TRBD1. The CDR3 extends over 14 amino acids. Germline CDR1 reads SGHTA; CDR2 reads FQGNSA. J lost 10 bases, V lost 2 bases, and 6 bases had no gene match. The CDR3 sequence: CASSLTGGGGKLFF. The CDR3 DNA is TGTGCCAGCAGCTTAACAGGGGGAGGTGGAAAACTGTTTTTT. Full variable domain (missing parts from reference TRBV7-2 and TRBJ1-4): GAGVSQSPSNKVTEKGKDVELRCDPISGHTALYWYRQSLGQGLEFLIYFQGNSAPDKSGLPSDRFSAERTGGSVSTLTIQRTQQEDSAVYLCASSLTGGGGKLFFGSGTQLSVL.

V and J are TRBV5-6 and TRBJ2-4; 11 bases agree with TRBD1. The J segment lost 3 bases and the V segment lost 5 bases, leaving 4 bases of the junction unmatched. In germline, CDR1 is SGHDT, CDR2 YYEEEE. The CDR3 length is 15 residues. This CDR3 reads CASSWGQGDKNIQYF. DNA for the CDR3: TGTGCCAGCAGTTGGGGACAGGGGGACAAAAACATTCAGTACTTC.

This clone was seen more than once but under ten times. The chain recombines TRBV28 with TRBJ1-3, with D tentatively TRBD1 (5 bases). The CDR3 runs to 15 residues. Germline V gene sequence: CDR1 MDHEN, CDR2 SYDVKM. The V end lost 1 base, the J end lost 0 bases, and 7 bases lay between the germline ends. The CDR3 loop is CASSLYRLSGNTIYF. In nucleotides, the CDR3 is TGTGCCAGCAGTTTATACAGGCTCTCTGGAAACACCATATATTTT.

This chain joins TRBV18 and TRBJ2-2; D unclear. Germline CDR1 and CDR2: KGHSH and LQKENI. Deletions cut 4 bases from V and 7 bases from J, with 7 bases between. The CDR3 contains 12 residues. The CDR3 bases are TGTGCCAGCTCACTTCCAGTCGGGGAGCTGTTTTTT. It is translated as CASSLPVGELFF.

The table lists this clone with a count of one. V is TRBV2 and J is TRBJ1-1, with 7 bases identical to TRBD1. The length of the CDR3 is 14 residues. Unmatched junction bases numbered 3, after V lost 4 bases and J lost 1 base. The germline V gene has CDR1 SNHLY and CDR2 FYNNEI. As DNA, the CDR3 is TGTGCCAGCAGTGCCCGGGACAGGAACACTGAAGCTTTCTTT. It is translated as CASSARDRNTEAFF.

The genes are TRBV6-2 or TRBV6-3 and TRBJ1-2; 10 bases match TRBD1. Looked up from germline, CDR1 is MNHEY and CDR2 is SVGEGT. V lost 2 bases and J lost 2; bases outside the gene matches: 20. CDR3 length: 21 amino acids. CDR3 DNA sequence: TGTGCCAGCAGTTACGGAGTAAGGTGGGCGGGACAGGGGCCGTTCAACTATGGCTACACCTTC. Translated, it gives CASSYGVRWAGQGPFNYGYTF.

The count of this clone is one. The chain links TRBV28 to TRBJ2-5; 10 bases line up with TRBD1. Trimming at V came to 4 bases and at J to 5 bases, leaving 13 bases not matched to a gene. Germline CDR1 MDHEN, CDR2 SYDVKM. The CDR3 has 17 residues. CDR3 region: CASSSFPRTGGGETQYF. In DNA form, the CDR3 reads TGTGCCAGCAGTTCTTTTCCCCGGACAGGGGGTGGGGAGACCCAGTACTTC.

Here the CDR3 reads CASSMAPGGDQPQHF. The DNA of the CDR3 is TGTGCCAGCAGTATGGCCCCAGGGGGCGATCAGCCCCAGCATTTT. This chain uses TRBV27 with TRBJ1-5; 8 nucleotides align to TRBD1. V was clipped by 5 bases and J by 5 bases; unmatched bases: 8. CDR3 length: 15 amino acids. Germline V gene sequence: CDR1 MNHEY, CDR2 SMNVEV (reference sequence).

Here the CDR3 reads CASSLTDRAYTEAFF. The CDR3, as DNA: TGTGCCAGCAGTTTGACGGACAGGGCCTACACTGAAGCTTTCTTT. The rearrangement links TRBV27 to TRBJ1-1, with 8 positions matching TRBD1. Per the germline V gene, CDR1 is MNHEY and CDR2 is SMNVEV (reference sequence). V gave up 3 bases and J gave up 3 bases; unmatched junction bases: 6. The CDR3 is 15 amino acids.

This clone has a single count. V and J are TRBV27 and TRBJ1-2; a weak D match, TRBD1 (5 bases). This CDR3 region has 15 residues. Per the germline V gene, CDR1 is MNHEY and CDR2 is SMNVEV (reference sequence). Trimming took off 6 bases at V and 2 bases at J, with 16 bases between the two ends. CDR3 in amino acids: CASSERDGRNYGYTF. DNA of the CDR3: TGTGCCAGCAGCGAACGGGACGGGAGAAACTATGGCTACACCTTC.